The clone carrying this TCR beta chain has just a few counts. The antigen is not known. The sample originates from a study of cytomegalovirus exposure and HLA in healthy donors. General observations from the study: Reports described diagnosis of cytomegalovirus status by the classifier as highly specific and sensitive.

PCR used 60 Vbeta primers and 13 Jbeta primers. The authors' processing: As a later analysis found, there were 70 million to 80 million unique TCR beta chains, of which roughly 11 million were shared. Repertoires were generated with immunoSEQ multiplex PCR, while TCRdb's copy carries only in-frame clones and drops some. The V and J calls and clone size are taken from that table; D and trimming were inferred from the DNA. Of around 130,000 clones in the sample, just over 65% were seen once. This cohort consisted of healthy bone marrow donors. This CDR3 contains 14 residues. Germline loops: CDR1 MNHEY, CDR2 SVGAGI. Germline trimming cut 6 bases from V and 2 bases from J; bases unmatched to any gene: 5.

Material for sequencing was PBMCs. This clonotype was obtained from a woman in her fifties or sixties in good health and CMV-seronegative. The chain links TRBV6-5 to TRBJ1-1; 8 positions agree with TRBD1. CDR3 region: CASRVGQANTEAFF. The CDR3 nucleotides are TGTGCCAGCAGAGTGGGACAGGCTAACACTGAAGCTTTCTTT.